The clone carrying this T cell receptor beta chain was seen only once. Its antigen is not known. The V gene's germline CDR1 is SGHRS and CDR2 YFSETQ. The CDR3 runs 15 residues. The sample comes from a study of shared clonotypes between healthy human individuals. The assay used deep level. Generated by immunoSEQ multiplex PCR, the TCRdb table keeps only in-frame clones and is missing some. The sample includes some 2.3 million clones, more than 80% of them seen just once. The study's findings and limits: Tissue TCR repertoires likely differ from these blood-only repertoires. Clonotypes that were shared across a handful of donors made up around 5.5% of naive CD4 clonotypes. Genetic and exposure-history diversity was limited by the few donors.

The clonotype comes from a man younger than 30 in good health. Some clones in this sample may be carry-over from other donors' samples. Material: naive CD4+ T cells from PBMCs. Stated subset: CD45RA+ positively selected. V gene TRBV5-1 combines with J gene TRBJ2-5; D perhaps matches TRBD1 (5 bases). Matching the DNA end better, TRBJ2-7 makes the J call doubtful. CDR3 in amino acids: CASSFRQGFSYEQYF. The CDR3 region has the DNA TGCGCCAGCAGCTTTCGCCAGGGTTTCTCCTACGAGCAGTACTTC.